This passage covers 11 T cell receptor beta chains from one sample sequenced in a study of cytomegalovirus exposure and HLA in healthy donors. Vbeta (60) and Jbeta (13) primers were used in the PCR. The protocol was immunoSEQ multiplex PCR, while the TCRdb copy is restricted to in-frame clones and leaves out a portion. The top ten hold 2.9% of the sample, which has some 180,000 clones, 75% seen once. The sample comprised PBMCs. All receptors derive from a male donor in good health and CMV-seronegative.

The chain is built from TRBV4-3 and TRBJ2-5; D remains ambiguous. The CDR3 is made up of 16 amino acids. The germline V gene has CDR1 LGHNA and CDR2 YSLEER. V was pared by 0 bases and J by 4 bases, with 15 bases between. Here the CDR3 DNA reads TGCGCCAGCAGCCAAGAGCGGCATCCTGGCCCAGAGACCCAGTACTTC. It is translated as CASSQERHPGPETQYF.

This sequence joins TRBV30 and TRBJ2-2, with TRBD2 matching 12 bases. J was trimmed by 0 bases and V by 3 bases; bases with no gene match: 8. Looked up from germline, CDR1 is GTSNPN and CDR2 is SVGIG (reference sequence). There are 18 residues in the CDR3. The chain's CDR3 is CAWSVQLAGGPNTGELFF. For the CDR3, the DNA is TGTGCCTGGAGCGTCCAGCTAGCGGGAGGGCCGAACACCGGGGAGCTGTTTTTT.

V gene TRBV2 combines with J gene TRBJ2-7, with D perhaps TRBD2 (5 bases). The germline V gene has CDR1 SNHLY and CDR2 FYNNEI. The V gene lost 4 bases and the J gene lost 6 bases, with 7 bases spanning the gap. This CDR3 has 11 amino acids. The CDR3 sequence is CASSGTSEQYF. CDR3 nucleotide sequence: TGTGCCAGCAGTGGGACTTCCGAGCAGTACTTC.

With regard to this clone: In the same sample, other DNA sequences code for this CDR3. The V and J genes are TRBV6-5 and TRBJ2-7; D perhaps matches TRBD1 (8 bases). Per the germline V gene, CDR1 is MNHEY and CDR2 is SVGAGI. The CDR3 has 14 amino acids. The ends were cut back, 5 bases at V and 7 bases at J, with 18 bases in the middle. The CDR3 loop is CASSNHRGGYEQYF. The CDR3 DNA reads as TGTGCCAGCAGTAACCACAGGGGGGGATATGAGCAGTACTTC.

This clone appeared a few times. V gene TRBV4-2 combines with J gene TRBJ2-1; D might be TRBD2 (6 bases). This CDR3 spans 15 amino acids. With 3 bases removed from V and 9 bases from J, the gap between germline ends came to 18 bases. Germline V gives CDR1 LGHNA, CDR2 YNFKEQ. The DNA for the CDR3 is TGTGCCAGCAGCCAGGAACTAGCTTTCGGGACTGAGCAGTTCTTC. It yields the protein CASSQELAFGTEQFF.

The chain links TRBV27 to TRBJ2-1; TRBD2 aligns across 10 bases. V lost 7 bases and J lost 5; bases outside the gene matches: 5. Germline CDR1 reads MNHEY; CDR2 reads SMNVEV (reference sequence). The CDR3 loop spans 14 amino acids. CDR3 coding DNA: TGTGCCAGCAAGCAACTAGCGGGGAACAATGAGCAGTTCTTC. It yields the protein CASKQLAGNNEQFF.

This chain links TRBV7-9 with TRBJ1-5; D might be TRBD1 (6 bases). This CDR3 is built from 13 residues. Germline V gives CDR1 SEHNR, CDR2 FQNEAQ (reference sequence). Trimming took 2 bases from V and 7 from J, leaving 9 bases between them. CDR3 DNA: TGTGCCAGCAGCTTAAATGGGGGCCAGCCCCAGCATTTT. This translates into CASSLNGGQPQHF.

The CDR3 sequence is CASSQGRGIEGTEAFF. The CDR3 DNA reads as TGCGCCAGCAGCCAGGGCAGGGGGATAGAGGGCACTGAAGCTTTCTTT. The gene calls are TRBV4-1 and TRBJ1-1, with 7 bases lining up with TRBD1. The CDR3 totals 16 residues. CDR1 and CDR2 from the germline V gene are MGHRA and YSYEKL. The ends lost 3 bases at V and 4 bases at J; junction bases unmatched: 11.

This clone has a handful of counts. The CDR3, as DNA: TGTGCCAGCAGCGACGACAGGGGCTCTGGAAACACCATATATTTT. Protein: CASSDDRGSGNTIYF. The V and J genes are TRBV5-4 and TRBJ1-3, with 8 bases fitting TRBD1. This CDR3 spans 15 amino acids. With V trimmed by 4 bases and J by 0 bases, 3 bases remained unmatched. Germline CDR1 SGHNT, CDR2 YYREEE (reference sequence).

The chain recombines TRBV30 with TRBJ2-1; weak D call: TRBD2 (5 bases). With 3 bases removed from V and 4 bases from J, the gap between germline ends came to 22 bases. The CDR3 is 17 residues long. In germline, CDR1 is GTSNPN, CDR2 SVGIG (reference sequence). CDR3 nucleotide sequence: TGTGCCTGGAGACCTCAAGAGGGCAGGCCCTTGTACAATGAGCAGTTCTTC. It encodes CAWRPQEGRPLYNEQFF.

In this sample, this clone turned up a few times. This chain links TRBV15 with TRBJ2-7, with 7 positions matching TRBD2. The germline V gene has CDR1 LNHNV and CDR2 YYDKDF (reference sequence). The V gene end was trimmed by 0 bases and the J gene end by 2 bases; junction bases not matched to a gene: 7. This CDR3 is built from 16 residues. CDR3 nucleotides: TGTGCCACCAGCAGAGACTCAAGCGGGGCCACCTACGAGCAGTACTTC. It specifies CATSRDSSGATYEQYF. Drawing the rest from reference TRBV15 and TRBJ2-7, the complete variable domain is DAMVIQNPRYQVTQFGKPVTLSCSQTLNHNVMYWYQQKSSQAPKLLFHYYDKDFNNEADTPDNFQSRRPNTSFCFLDIRSPGLGDTAMYLCATSRDSSGATYEQYFGPGTRLTVT.